The T cell receptor beta chain described here comes from a study of T cells in tumors after PD-1 blockade. Study-wide background: During anti-PD-1 treatment, some patients continued daily vismodegib 150 mg. Study observations and caveats: Blood contained about 44% of the tumor's TCR clonotypes.

CDR3 size: 14 residues. Trimming at V came to 7 bases and at J to 3 bases, leaving 4 bases not matched to a gene. Per the germline V gene, CDR1 is SGHVS and CDR2 is FQNEAQ. Clones were read by immunoSEQ multiplex PCR, and TCRdb kept only the in-frame ones, dropping some. The table shows around 50,000 clones, with around 85% occurring only once. A word on this clone: As yet, its antigen is unknown.

V is TRBV7-8 and J is TRBJ2-7; 12 bases fit TRBD2. The sequence was collected from a human donor with advanced basal cell or squamous cell carcinoma (not recorded which). The source was PBMCs, collected before anti-PD-1 therapy. The CDR3 spells CASTTLAGGYEQYF. Written as DNA, the CDR3 is TGTGCCAGCACCACACTAGCGGGAGGCTACGAGCAGTACTTC.